The sample holds a few counts of the clone carrying this TCR beta chain. A single record per CDR3 protein comes from TCRdb applying MiXCR to the 5' RACE reads. The data hold just over 300,000 distinct CDR3 sequences, with just under 20% observed a single time. The germline V and J ends were trimmed by 4 bases and 1 base, with 17 bases remaining between them. The CDR3 is 16 amino acids. Germline V gene lookup returns CDR1 SGHDT and CDR2 YYEEEE. The data derive from a study of T-cell memory formation after mild COVID-19. Specimen: PBMCs or a T cell subset sorted from them (not recorded which). This sequence joins TRBV5-6 and TRBJ1-1; D not resolved. The receptor was isolated from a man younger than 35 who had mild COVID-19 (a few samples of this study predate the infection). Cell type and time point are not known. CDR3 bases: TGTGCCAGCAGCGAGCAGGATATTTGGAAGAACACTGAAGCTTTCTTT. Translation gives CASSEQDIWKNTEAFF.